Presented here are 15 T cell receptor beta chains from one specimen sequenced in a study of T-cell reconstitution after alpha-beta-depleted transplantation in children. Researchers prepared the TCRbeta library using unique molecular identifiers, the study reports. TCRdb processed the PCR reads anew with MiXCR; each CDR3 protein has one entry. The repertoire holds a few hundred thousand distinct CDR3 sequences, with 13% as singletons. The starting material was PBMCs, mostly from graft donor cells, obtained 360 days after TCRalphabeta/CD19-depleted stem cell transplant. All receptors derive from a male patient aged 5 to 17 who had a stem cell transplant for acute myeloid leukemia, so the T cells may come from the graft donor.

In its sample, this clonotype was seen many times. The rearrangement joins TRBV7-2 to TRBJ2-3; 9 positions match TRBD1. CDR1 SGHTA and CDR2 FQGNSA come from the germline V gene. The CDR3 is 17 amino acids. Germline trimming cut 3 bases from V and 4 bases from J; bases unmatched to any gene: 11. CDR3 nucleotide sequence: TGTGCCAGCAGCTTGACGGGGACAGGGTTTGGCGCAGATACGCAGTATTTT. This encodes CASSLTGTGFGADTQYF.

The chain combines TRBV12-3 or TRBV12-4 with TRBJ2-1; TRBD2 matches at 9 bases. The CDR3 contains 14 residues. Trimming cost V 4 bases and J 5 bases; bases outside gene matches: 3. Here the CDR3 DNA reads TGTGCCAGCAGTTCCCAGCGGGGGGACAATGAGCAGTTCTTC. Protein product: CASSSQRGDNEQFF.

This clonotype was counted between two and nine times. The J gene is TRBJ2-5, the V gene TRBV7-9; no definite D call. Per the germline V gene, CDR1 is SEHNR and CDR2 is FQNEAQ (reference sequence). The CDR3 contains 13 residues. V lost 0 bases and J 7 bases, leaving 9 bases between the germline ends. This CDR3 is CASSLAGRRTQYF. CDR3 in DNA: TGTGCCAGCAGCTTAGCGGGCAGGAGGACCCAGTACTTC.

The chain has TRBV20-1 and TRBJ2-3; D not resolved. In germline, CDR1 is DFQATT, CDR2 SNEGSKA (reference sequence). The CDR3 extends over 15 amino acids. Between the trimmed V and J ends, which lost 4 bases and 1 base, there was a span of 15 bases. CDR3 loop: CSAITIRMGTDTQYF. The CDR3, as DNA: TGCAGTGCTATCACGATAAGGATGGGCACAGATACGCAGTATTTT.

This clonotype showed up many times. In nucleotides, the CDR3 is TGCAGCGTTGAATTTAGGGGGGCTATAAACGAGCAGTACTTC. It codes for CSVEFRGAINEQYF. V usage is TRBV29-1 and J usage is TRBJ2-7; D is possibly TRBD1 or TRBD2 (6 bases each). Trimming cost V 2 bases and J 5 bases, with 16 bases left between them. CDR1 is SQVTM, CDR2 ANQGSEA, per germline. The CDR3 contains 14 residues.

The chain recombines TRBV6-5 with TRBJ1-6; D is undetermined. V lost 0 bases to trimming and J lost 8 bases, with 14 bases between them. Per germline, CDR1 MNHEY and CDR2 SVGAGI. CDR3 length equals 16 residues. The CDR3 DNA reads as TGTGCCAGCAGTTACTCGGCCAGCCCTCAACATTCACCCCTCCACTTT. This gives the protein CASSYSASPQHSPLHF.

This clonotype was seen a handful of times. The rearrangement links TRBV20-1 to TRBJ1-1, with D possibly being TRBD1 (6 bases). The germline gives CDR1 DFQATT, CDR2 SNEGSKA (reference sequence). The CDR3 is made up of 14 amino acids. Trimming removed 5 bases from V and 5 bases from J, with 18 bases in between. Here the CDR3 DNA reads TGCAGTGCTCGGACAGTACATGAGGGGACTGAAGCTTTCTTT. The encoded protein is CSARTVHEGTEAFF.

The sample holds many counts of this clonotype. This chain links TRBV29-1 with TRBJ2-7, with TRBD2 matching 11 bases. V was pared by 6 bases and J by 1 base, with 5 bases of the junction left unmatched. There are 14 residues in the CDR3. Germline V lookup: CDR1 SQVTM, CDR2 ANQGSEA. CDR3 protein: CSVRGLAGSYEQYF. CDR3 in DNA: TGCAGCGTACGTGGACTAGCGGGTTCCTACGAGCAGTACTTC.

This clonotype was observed at least ten times. The chain links TRBV4-2 to TRBJ2-3; D remains unclear. The V and J ends lost 1 base and 4 bases respectively, with 3 bases between them. The CDR3 consists of 12 residues. Per the germline V gene, CDR1 is LGHNA and CDR2 is YNFKEQ. CDR3 sequence: CASSQAADTQYF. CDR3 bases: TGTGCCAGCAGCCAAGCGGCAGATACGCAGTATTTT.

The chain couples TRBV5-1 to TRBJ2-5; possible D gene TRBD1, 6 bases. This CDR3 contains 14 residues. Trimming cost V 4 bases and J 2 bases, with 12 bases left between them. Germline V gene lookup returns CDR1 SGHRS and CDR2 YFSETQ. CDR3 amino acids: CASSARTAQETQYF. The CDR3 DNA reads as TGCGCCAGCAGCGCGCGGACAGCACAAGAGACCCAGTACTTC.

This clonotype was seen at least ten times. This sequence joins TRBV4-3 and TRBJ2-7; no clear D. Germline assignment: CDR1 LGHNA and CDR2 YSLEER. Trimming stripped 0 bases from V and 3 bases from J, with 9 bases between. This CDR3 has 14 residues. The CDR3 DNA is TGCGCCAGCAGCCAAGATTGGGTAGACTACGAGCAGTACTTC. Translation gives CASSQDWVDYEQYF.

V usage is TRBV4-1 and J usage is TRBJ2-2, with D possibly being TRBD1 (6 bases). V shed 2 bases and J shed 9 bases, with 13 bases lying between them. The V gene's germline CDR1 is MGHRA and CDR2 YSYEKL. The CDR3 totals 14 residues. The CDR3 reads CASSQLQGRWELFF. The CDR3 region has the DNA TGCGCCAGCAGCCAACTTCAGGGGCGATGGGAGCTGTTTTTT.

The gene calls are TRBV20-1 and TRBJ2-1, with D perhaps matching TRBD1 (6 bases). Trimming removed 4 bases at V and 4 bases at J, with 14 bases between. Per the germline V gene, CDR1 is DFQATT and CDR2 is SNEGSKA (reference sequence). The CDR3 length is 14 residues. The CDR3 sequence: CSATPGTTYNEQFF. The CDR3 bases are TGCAGTGCTACCCCCGGGACAACTTACAATGAGCAGTTCTTC.

This clonotype was detected many times. The rearrangement joins TRBV20-1 to TRBJ2-1; D is unresolved. CDR1 and CDR2 from the germline V gene are DFQATT and SNEGSKA (reference sequence). This CDR3 is built from 16 residues. Trimming shortened V by 0 bases and J by 0 bases, and 12 bases separated the two germline ends. In nucleotides, the CDR3 is TGCAGTGCTAGAGATCGACTTCCGAGCTCCTACAATGAGCAGTTCTTC. This gives the protein CSARDRLPSSYNEQFF.

This clonotype was observed at least ten times. V gene TRBV21-1 combines with J gene TRBJ2-1. TRBV21-1 is a pseudogene. The CDR3 length is 15 residues. The CDR3 sequence: CASSKLASSYNEQFF. CDR3 nucleotide sequence: TGTGCCAGCAGCAAACTGGCGTCTTCCTACAATGAGCAGTTCTTC.